This TCR beta chain was profiled in a study of blood T cells in healthy people across ages. There were at least 5.5 micrograms of total RNA extracted from every sample. Regarding the study as a whole: There were more naive CD4+ cells and higher diversity in long-lived donors than in aged donors. Strong correlation linked observed beta diversity and percent naive T cells.

Trimming removed 2 bases at V and 5 bases at J, with 13 bases between. CDR1 and CDR2 from the germline V gene are MGHDK and SYGVNS. This CDR3 is 16 amino acids long. The use of a sample-barcoded 5' primer and a J-beta primer mix characterized a second PCR of about 7 to 12 cycles. Tagging of each cDNA molecule was performed by a template-switch adaptor with 12 random nucleotides. MiXCR, applied by TCRdb to the 5' RACE reads, yields one record per CDR3 protein. Altogether 700,000 to 850,000 distinct CDR3 sequences are present, about 55% being singletons, with the ten largest covering about 42%. For this clonotype: Its target is not known.

This sequence was found in a man aged 80 or over in good health. The sequenced material came from blood. The gene calls are TRBV25-1 and TRBJ2-6, with D hard to call. In nucleotides, the CDR3 is TGTGCCAGCAGTGAACCTCTAGGGCATAGGGCCAACGTCCTGACTTTC. This encodes CASSEPLGHRANVLTF.